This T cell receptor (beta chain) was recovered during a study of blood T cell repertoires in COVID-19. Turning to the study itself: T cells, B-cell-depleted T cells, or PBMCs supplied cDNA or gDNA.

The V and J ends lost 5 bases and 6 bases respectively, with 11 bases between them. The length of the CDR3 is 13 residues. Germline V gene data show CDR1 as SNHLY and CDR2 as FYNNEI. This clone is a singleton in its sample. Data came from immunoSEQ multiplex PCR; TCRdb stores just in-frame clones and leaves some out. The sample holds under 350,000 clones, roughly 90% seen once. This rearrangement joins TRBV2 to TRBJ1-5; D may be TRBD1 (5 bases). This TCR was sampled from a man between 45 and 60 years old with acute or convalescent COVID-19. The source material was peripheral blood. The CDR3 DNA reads TGTGCCAGCAGTCTCCAGGGATTTCAGCCCCAGCATTTT. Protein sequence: CASSLQGFQPQHF.